This T cell receptor beta chain stems from a study of shared clonotypes between healthy human individuals. Study at large: Used for every donor were three CD4 naive, three CD4 memory, two CD8 naive and one CD8 memory plate.

Study outcomes and limitations: Investigators expected sequencing depth to affect clonotype sharing among donors.

Deep was the level at which the assay was run. Generated by immunoSEQ multiplex PCR, the TCRdb table keeps only in-frame clones and is missing some. This table has about 1.4 million clones, 96% appearing once. The CDR3 covers 13 residues. Germline V gene sequence: CDR1 MGHDK, CDR2 SYGVNS. The V end was cut by 4 bases, the J end by 7 bases, with 14 bases between. This clone has only one observation. The antigen is not known. The source material was naive CD4+ T cells sorted from blood. Stated subset: CD45RA+ positively selected. The clonotype comes from a man younger than 40 in good health. V and J are TRBV25-1 and TRBJ2-7, with D possibly matching TRBD2 (5 bases). This CDR3 reads CASSASPRGEQYF. The CDR3 DNA reads TGTGCCAGCAGTGCTTCTCCCAGAGGGGAGCAGTACTTC.